This record concerns one TCR beta chain sequence. The data stem from a study of CD8 T cells in Susac syndrome. Study-level background: Treatment at blood withdrawal was none, corticosteroids, or intravenous immunoglobulin alone in Susac syndrome patients.

The CDR3 length is 12 residues. Germline V CDR1 and CDR2: DFQATT, SNEGSKA (reference sequence). Trimming took 1 base from V and 4 from J, leaving 7 bases between them. A quantity of about 0.5 to 1 ug RNA underwent reverse transcription using random hexamers. Amplification of TCR beta CDR3 was carried out by immunoSEQ multiplex PCR, which covered 54 Vbeta and 13 Jbeta segments. Using its own MiXCR run on the immunoSEQ multiplex PCR reads, TCRdb lists one record per CDR3 protein. The repertoire holds about 190,000 distinct CDR3 sequences, with approximately 94% as singletons. The TCR was taken from a human donor with Susac syndrome. Sequenced material: CD4+ T cells from PBMCs. This chain connects TRBV20-1 to TRBJ2-5; D tentatively fits TRBD1 or TRBD2 (5 bases each). In DNA, the CDR3 is TGCAGTGCTAGAGTGGGGACAGAGACCCAGTACTTC. Translation: CSARVGTETQYF.